This T cell receptor beta chain was sequenced during a study of blood T cell repertoires in COVID-19. V lost 2 bases, J lost 4 bases, and 17 bases lay in between. CDR3 length: 16 residues. Germline V gene lookup returns CDR1 MNHEY and CDR2 SVGEGT. As handled by the study authors: Reference gene primer amplification yielded estimated nucleated cell counts. Repertoires were generated with immunoSEQ multiplex PCR, while TCRdb's copy carries only in-frame clones and drops some. That table gives V, J and clone size, and the DNA gave D and trimming. The table records under 300,000 clones, 87% of them present only once.

This sequence was found in a woman in her twenties or thirties with acute COVID-19. The sample was PBMCs or T cells enriched from blood (not recorded which). This sequence joins TRBV6-2 or TRBV6-3 and TRBJ1-2, with a possible D match to TRBD1 (5 bases). This CDR3 reads CASSYRGGIGGYGYTF. The CDR3 region has the DNA TGTGCCAGCAGTTACCGTGGGGGGATTGGAGGCTATGGCTACACCTTC.